What follows are 17 T cell receptor beta chains derived from one specimen sequenced in a study of blood T cell repertoires in COVID-19. Repertoires were generated with immunoSEQ multiplex PCR, while TCRdb's copy carries only in-frame clones and drops some. There are 130,000 to 150,000 clones in the sample; more than 75% occur only once, and 13% lies in the top ten. Input material: peripheral blood. The origin of the receptors is a man in his sixties with active or convalescent COVID-19.

The DNA for the CDR3 is TGTGCCAGCAGACCCGGCGGGACAGGGGGTTCCTACGAGCAGTACTTC. Translated, it gives CASRPGGTGGSYEQYF. The genes are TRBV28 and TRBJ2-7; 11 bases line up with TRBD1. V shed 6 bases, J shed 1 base, and the junction held 8 bases outside the gene matches. Germline V gene lookup returns CDR1 MDHEN and CDR2 SYDVKM. The CDR3 runs 16 residues. Variable domain in full (rest from reference TRBV28 and TRBJ2-7): DVKVTQSSRYLVKRTGEKVFLECVQDMDHENMFWYRQDPGLGLRLIYFSYDVKMKEKGDIPEGYSVSREKKERFSLILESASTNQTSMYLCASRPGGTGGSYEQYFGPGTRLTVT.

This rearrangement joins TRBV7-9 to TRBJ2-2, with 7 bases aligning to TRBD1. CDR1 is SEHNR, CDR2 FQNEAQ, per germline (reference sequence). The trim removed 5 bases at V and 3 bases at J, leaving 9 bases unmatched. This CDR3 has 16 residues. CDR3 bases: TGTGCCAGCAGCATGACAGGGTACAGTGACACCGGGGAGCTGTTTTTT. Translating gives CASSMTGYSDTGELFF.

As for this clone: At one end, the junction sequence differs from germline, possibly due to a read error. The J gene is TRBJ2-7, the V gene TRBV3-1 (or the pseudogene TRBV3-2); unclear D gene. This CDR3 is built from 14 residues. Looked up from germline, CDR1 is LGHDT and CDR2 is YNNKEL (reference sequence). The CDR3 DNA is TGTGCCAGCACCCAAGGAGCTTCCTCCTACGAGCAGTACTTC. Its protein is CASTQGASSYEQYF.

This chain uses TRBV7-2 with TRBJ2-7; 11 nucleotides line up with TRBD2. The CDR3 consists of 18 residues. V shed 1 base, J shed 2 bases, and the junction held 10 bases outside the gene matches. CDR1 is SGHTA and CDR2 is FQGNSA in the germline V gene. As DNA, the CDR3 is TGTGCCAGCAGCTTAGTGTCTAGCGGGAGGAGCACCCCCTACGAGCAGTACTTC. This codes for CASSLVSSGRSTPYEQYF.

Comments on this clone: One end of the junction does not line up with germline, which may come from a read error. The chain combines TRBV29-1 with TRBJ2-3, with D possibly TRBD2 on 5 matching bases. The CDR3 extends over 10 amino acids. Germline assignment: CDR1 SQVTM and CDR2 ANQGSEA. CDR3 nucleotide sequence: TGCAGCGTTGAAGCGGGGTCGGGGAATTTT. It encodes CSVEAGSGNF.

V usage is TRBV10-3 and J usage is TRBJ2-5; a weak D match, TRBD1 (5 bases). V lost 9 bases, J lost 5 bases, and 10 bases lay in between. Germline V gene data show CDR1 as ENHRY and CDR2 as SYGVKD. This CDR3 has 11 residues. CDR3 DNA sequence: TGTGCCATGGGGCAGGAGGAGACCCAGTACTTC. Its protein product is CAMGQEETQYF.

The rearrangement uses TRBV2 and TRBJ2-3, with D possibly being TRBD1 (5 bases). The CDR3 consists of 16 residues. In germline, CDR1 is SNHLY, CDR2 FYNNEI. Trimming took off 4 bases at V and 1 base at J, with 15 bases between the two ends. CDR3 coding DNA: TGTGCCAGCAGTGTAGGGGCAGGAGAGGGCACAGATACGCAGTATTTT. Its translation is CASSVGAGEGTDTQYF.

The chain has TRBV5-6 and TRBJ2-7, with 7 bases matching TRBD1. Germline V gene sequence: CDR1 SGHDT, CDR2 YYEEEE. With V trimmed by 3 bases and J by 2 bases, 5 bases remained unmatched. The CDR3 spans 14 residues. The CDR3 is CASSYWDRPYEQYF. For the CDR3, the DNA is TGTGCCAGCAGCTATTGGGACAGACCCTACGAGCAGTACTTC.

The V gene is TRBV7-8, the J gene TRBJ2-7; D possibly corresponds to TRBD1 (5 bases). The germline V gene has CDR1 SGHVS and CDR2 FQNEAQ. The CDR3 has 11 residues. V shed 4 bases and J shed 6 bases, with 7 bases lying between them. CDR3 DNA: TGTGCCAGCAGCTCAAGGGGCGAGCAGTACTTC. Translation gives CASSSRGEQYF.

The V gene is TRBV24-1, the J gene TRBJ2-2; 8 bases match TRBD1. After removal of 4 bases from V and 2 bases from J, the junction contained 5 bases not matched to a gene. Germline CDR1 KGHDR, CDR2 SFDVKD. This CDR3 contains 16 residues. CDR3: CATSDPGTGNTGELFF. CDR3 sequence (DNA): TGTGCCACCAGTGACCCCGGGACAGGCAACACCGGGGAGCTGTTTTTT.

This clone was observed a few times. This chain joins TRBV6-2 or TRBV6-3 and TRBJ1-4; D is perhaps TRBD1 (5 bases). Looked up from germline, CDR1 is MNHEY and CDR2 is SVGEGT. The CDR3 loop spans 15 amino acids. The germline V and J ends were trimmed by 6 bases and 7 bases, with 18 bases remaining between them. The CDR3 coding sequence is TGTGCCAGCAGCTCCGCCGGCACGGGGGGTGAAAAACTGTTTTTT. This gives the protein CASSSAGTGGEKLFF.

The chain recombines TRBV7-2 with TRBJ1-1, with a tentative D call TRBD1 (6 bases). The CDR3 has 12 residues. The germline gives CDR1 SGHTA, CDR2 FQGNSA. Deletions cut 10 bases from V and 10 bases from J, with 19 bases between. CDR3 amino acids: CATRVRGGAAFF. The CDR3 DNA is TGTGCCACCCGCGTCAGGGGAGGGGCAGCTTTCTTT.

The V gene is TRBV6-5, the J gene TRBJ2-1; TRBD2 matches at 9 bases. The CDR3 contains 16 residues. CDR1 is MNHEY, CDR2 SVGAGI, per germline. Trimming took 2 bases from V and 7 from J; bases not matched to a gene: 9. Here the CDR3 DNA reads TGTGCCAGCAGTTACGGTCCAGCGGGAGGTCAGAATGAGCAGTTCTTC. Translation: CASSYGPAGGQNEQFF.

The chain links TRBV28 to TRBJ2-5; the match to TRBD1 covers 8 bases. The CDR3 runs to 14 residues. The V gene end was trimmed by 6 bases and the J gene end by 3 bases; junction bases not matched to a gene: 6. Germline CDR1 is MDHEN and CDR2 is SYDVKM. The DNA of the CDR3 is TGTGCCAGCAGAGCAGGGGGCCCTAAAGAGACCCAGTACTTC. The encoded protein is CASRAGGPKETQYF.

This chain uses TRBV4-3 with TRBJ2-1; D might be TRBD1 (6 bases). Germline CDR1 is LGHNA and CDR2 is YSLEER. Between the trimmed V and J ends, which lost 1 base and 7 bases, there was a span of 14 bases. The CDR3 consists of 15 residues. The CDR3 sequence: CASSQADSQGNEQFF. The CDR3 nucleotides are TGCGCCAGCAGCCAAGCAGACAGTCAGGGGAATGAGCAGTTCTTC.

This clone was picked up a small number of times. The rearrangement links TRBV19 to TRBJ2-1, with TRBD2 matching 13 bases. V lost 7 bases, J lost 7 bases, and 7 bases stayed unmatched. From germline, CDR1 is LNHDA and CDR2 SQIVND (reference sequence). This CDR3 comprises 15 residues. CDR3 amino acids: CASTAGTSGMNEQFF. Here the CDR3 DNA reads TGTGCCAGTACCGCCGGGACTAGCGGGATGAATGAGCAGTTCTTC.

The rearrangement uses TRBV7-6 and TRBJ1-1; no clear D gene. V dropped 5 bases and J dropped 4 bases, with 20 bases sitting between them. Germline assignment: CDR1 SGHVS and CDR2 FNYEAQ. The CDR3 spans 16 residues. The CDR3 loop reads CASSTNRVGSPTEAFF. The CDR3 bases are TGTGCCAGCAGCACCAACCGAGTAGGGAGTCCCACTGAAGCTTTCTTT.